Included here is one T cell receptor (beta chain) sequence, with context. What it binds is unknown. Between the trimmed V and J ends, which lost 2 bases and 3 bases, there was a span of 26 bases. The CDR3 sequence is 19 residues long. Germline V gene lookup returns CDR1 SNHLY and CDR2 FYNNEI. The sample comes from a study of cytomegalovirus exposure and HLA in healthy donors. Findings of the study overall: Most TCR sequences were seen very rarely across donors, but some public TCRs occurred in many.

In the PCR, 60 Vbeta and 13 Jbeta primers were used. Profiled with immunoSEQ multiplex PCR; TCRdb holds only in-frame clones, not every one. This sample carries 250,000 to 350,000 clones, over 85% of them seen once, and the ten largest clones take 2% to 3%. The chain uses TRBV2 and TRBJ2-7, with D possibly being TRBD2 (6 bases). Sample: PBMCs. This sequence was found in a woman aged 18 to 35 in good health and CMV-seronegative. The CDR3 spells CASSEPAWAASAGNYEQYF. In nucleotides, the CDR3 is TGTGCCAGCAGTGAACCGGCCTGGGCCGCCAGCGCGGGGAACTACGAGCAGTACTTC.